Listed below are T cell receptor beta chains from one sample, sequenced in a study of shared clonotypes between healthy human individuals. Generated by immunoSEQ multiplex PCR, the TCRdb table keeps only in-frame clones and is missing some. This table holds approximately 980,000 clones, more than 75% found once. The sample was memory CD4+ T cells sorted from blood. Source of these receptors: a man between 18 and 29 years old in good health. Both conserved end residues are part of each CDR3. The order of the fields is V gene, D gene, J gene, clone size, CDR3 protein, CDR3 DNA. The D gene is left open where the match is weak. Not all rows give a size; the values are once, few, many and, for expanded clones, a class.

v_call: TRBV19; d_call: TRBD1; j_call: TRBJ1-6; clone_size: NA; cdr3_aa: CASSPDGTANNSPLHF; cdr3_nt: TGTGCCAGTAGTCCCGACGGGACAGCTAATAATTCACCCCTCCACTTT
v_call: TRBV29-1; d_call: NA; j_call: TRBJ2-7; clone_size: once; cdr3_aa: CSVVTQGREQYF; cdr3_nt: TGCAGCGTGGTAACACAGGGGAGGGAGCAGTACTTC
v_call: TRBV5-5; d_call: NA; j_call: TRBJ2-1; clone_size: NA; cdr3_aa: CASSPQTNFLSNEQFF; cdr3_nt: TGCGCCAGCAGCCCACAGACTAACTTTCTAAGCAATGAGCAGTTCTTC
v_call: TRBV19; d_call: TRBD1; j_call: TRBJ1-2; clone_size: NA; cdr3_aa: CASSILPITGAYGYTF; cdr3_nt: TGTGCCAGTAGTATTCTTCCTATAACAGGGGCCTATGGCTACACCTTC
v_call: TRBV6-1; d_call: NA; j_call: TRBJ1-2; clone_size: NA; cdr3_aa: CASSEGGRYGYTF; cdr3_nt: TGTGCCAGCAGTGAAGGGGGGCGGTATGGCTACACCTTC
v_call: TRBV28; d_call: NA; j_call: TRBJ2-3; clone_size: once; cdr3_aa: CATRTYRTDTQYF; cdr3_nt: TGTGCCACCAGGACTTATCGCACAGATACGCAGTATTTT
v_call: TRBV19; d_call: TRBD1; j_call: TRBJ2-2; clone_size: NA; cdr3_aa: CASRPLGQVTGELFF; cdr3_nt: TGTGCCAGCAGACCACTTGGACAGGTCACCGGGGAGCTGTTTTTT
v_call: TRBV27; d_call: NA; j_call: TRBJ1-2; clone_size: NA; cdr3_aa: CASSPSAYHGYTF; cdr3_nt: TGTGCCAGCAGTCCCTCAGCATACCATGGCTACACCTTC
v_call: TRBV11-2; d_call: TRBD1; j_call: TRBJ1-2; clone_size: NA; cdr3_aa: CASSLGPRGDGYTF; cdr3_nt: TGTGCCAGCAGCTTAGGGCCCAGGGGGGATGGCTACACCTTC
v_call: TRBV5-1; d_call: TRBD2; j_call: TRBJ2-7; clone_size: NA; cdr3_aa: CASSLAVQPTGGYEQYF; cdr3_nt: TGCGCCAGCAGCTTGGCGGTCCAGCCAACGGGAGGGTACGAGCAGTACTTC
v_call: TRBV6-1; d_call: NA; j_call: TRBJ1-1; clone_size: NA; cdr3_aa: CASSRTEAFF; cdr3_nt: TGTGCCAGCAGCAGGACCGAAGCTTTCTTT
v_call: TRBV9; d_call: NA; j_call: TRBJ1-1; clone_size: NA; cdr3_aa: CASSVGGIETEAFF; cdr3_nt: TGTGCCAGCAGCGTGGGGGGGATTGAGACTGAAGCTTTCTTT
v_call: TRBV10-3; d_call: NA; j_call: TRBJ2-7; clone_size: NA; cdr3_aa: CAADDGQTYEQYF; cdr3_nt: TGTGCCGCCGACGACGGGCAGACCTACGAGCAGTACTTC
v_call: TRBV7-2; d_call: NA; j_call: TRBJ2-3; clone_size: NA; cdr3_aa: CASSLTGSSTDTQYF; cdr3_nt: TGTGCCAGCAGCTTAACGGGGAGCAGCACAGATACGCAGTATTTT
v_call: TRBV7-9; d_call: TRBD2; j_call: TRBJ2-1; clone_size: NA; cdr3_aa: CASSPRGLAGDNEQFF; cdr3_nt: TGTGCCAGCAGCCCACGGGGACTAGCGGGAGATAATGAGCAGTTCTTC
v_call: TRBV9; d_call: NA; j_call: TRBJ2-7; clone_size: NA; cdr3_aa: CASSVGVRANEQYF; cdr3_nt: TGTGCCAGCAGCGTAGGGGTCAGGGCCAACGAGCAGTACTTC
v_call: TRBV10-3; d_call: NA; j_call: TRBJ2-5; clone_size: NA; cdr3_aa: CAISQGMGETQYF; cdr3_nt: TGTGCCATCTCTCAGGGGATGGGCGAGACCCAGTACTTC
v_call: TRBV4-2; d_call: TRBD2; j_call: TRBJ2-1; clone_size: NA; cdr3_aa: CASSQDAQDPSGSAWNEQFF; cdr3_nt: TGTGCCAGCAGCCAAGATGCCCAGGACCCTAGCGGGAGCGCTTGGAATGAGCAGTTCTTC
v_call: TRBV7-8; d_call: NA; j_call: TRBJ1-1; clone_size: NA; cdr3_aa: CASSKGHQNTEAFF; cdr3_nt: TGTGCCAGCAGCAAGGGACACCAGAACACTGAAGCTTTCTTT
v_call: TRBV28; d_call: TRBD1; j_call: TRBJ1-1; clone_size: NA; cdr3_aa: CASSSTGTANTEAFF; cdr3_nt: TGTGCCAGCAGCAGTACCGGGACAGCCAACACTGAAGCTTTCTTT
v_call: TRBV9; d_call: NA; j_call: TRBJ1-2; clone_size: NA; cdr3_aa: CASSRTGLSGYTF; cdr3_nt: TGTGCCAGCAGTCGAACAGGGTTGAGTGGCTACACCTTC
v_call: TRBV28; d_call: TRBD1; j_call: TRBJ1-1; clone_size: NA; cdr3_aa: CASSPWTGAMNTEAFF; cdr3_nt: TGTGCCAGCAGCCCTTGGACAGGGGCGATGAACACTGAAGCTTTCTTT
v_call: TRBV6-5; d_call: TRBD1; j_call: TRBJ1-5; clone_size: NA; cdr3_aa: CASSPTGTRGQPQHF; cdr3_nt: TGTGCCAGCAGTCCGACAGGGACCCGAGGTCAGCCCCAGCATTTT
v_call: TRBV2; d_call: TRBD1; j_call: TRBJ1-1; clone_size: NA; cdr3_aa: CASRDRVNTEAFF; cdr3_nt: TGTGCCAGCAGGGACAGGGTGAACACTGAAGCTTTCTTT
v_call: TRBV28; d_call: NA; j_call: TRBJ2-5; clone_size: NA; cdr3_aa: CASSWADSRGLTQYF; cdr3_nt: TGTGCCAGCAGTTGGGCGGACTCGCGGGGATTGACCCAGTACTTC
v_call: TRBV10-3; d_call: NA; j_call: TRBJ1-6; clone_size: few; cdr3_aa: CASNREGGSPLHF; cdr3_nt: TGTGCCTCAAATAGGGAGGGAGGCTCACCCCTCCACTTT
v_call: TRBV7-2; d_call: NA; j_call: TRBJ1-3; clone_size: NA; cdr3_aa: CASSLVWGGAGNTIYF; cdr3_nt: TGTGCCAGCAGCTTAGTGTGGGGCGGGGCTGGAAACACCATATATTTT
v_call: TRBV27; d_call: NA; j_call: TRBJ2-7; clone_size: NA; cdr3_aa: CASSLAGTAAYEQYF; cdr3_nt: TGTGCCAGCAGTTTGGCCGGGACGGCGGCCTACGAGCAGTACTTC
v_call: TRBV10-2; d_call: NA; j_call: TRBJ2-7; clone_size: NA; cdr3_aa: CASSGASGAEQYF; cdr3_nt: TGCGCCAGCAGTGGTGCGTCAGGGGCCGAGCAGTACTTC
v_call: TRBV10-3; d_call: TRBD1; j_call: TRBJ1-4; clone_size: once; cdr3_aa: CAIRAGGANEKLFF; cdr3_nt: TGTGCCATCAGGGCAGGGGGTGCTAATGAAAAACTGTTTTTT
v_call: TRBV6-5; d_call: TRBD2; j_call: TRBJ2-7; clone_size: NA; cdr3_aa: CATQTSTGGFYEQYF; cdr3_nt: TGTGCCACCCAGACCTCTACCGGGGGGTTCTACGAGCAGTACTTC
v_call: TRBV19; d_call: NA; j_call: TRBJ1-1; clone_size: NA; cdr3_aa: CATQVRSWDTEAFF; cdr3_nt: TGTGCCACCCAAGTAAGGAGTTGGGACACTGAAGCTTTCTTT
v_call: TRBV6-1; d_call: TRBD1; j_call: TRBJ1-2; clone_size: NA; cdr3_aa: CASSSTGAGGYTF; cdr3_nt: TGTGCCAGCAGTTCGACAGGGGCAGGCGGCTACACCTTC
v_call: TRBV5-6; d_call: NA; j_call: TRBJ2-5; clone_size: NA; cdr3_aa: CASSRIQETQYF; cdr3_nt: TGTGCCAGCAGCCGAATCCAAGAGACCCAGTACTTC
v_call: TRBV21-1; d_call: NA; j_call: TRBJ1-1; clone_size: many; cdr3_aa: CASSLQVRGQLLNTEAFF; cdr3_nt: TGTGCCAGCAGCCTCCAGGTTAGGGGGCAATTACTAAACACTGAAGCTTTCTTT
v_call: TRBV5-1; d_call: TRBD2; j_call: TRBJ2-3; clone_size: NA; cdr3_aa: CASSQTLAGETDTQYF; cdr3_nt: TGCGCCAGCAGCCAAACCTTAGCGGGAGAGACAGATACGCAGTATTTT
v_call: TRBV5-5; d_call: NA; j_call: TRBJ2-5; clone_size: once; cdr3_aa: CASSLDRRVETQYF; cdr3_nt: TGTGCCAGCAGCTTGGATCGGAGAGTAGAGACCCAGTACTTC
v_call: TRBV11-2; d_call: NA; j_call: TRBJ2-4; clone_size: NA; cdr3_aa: CASSLGQLAKNIQYF; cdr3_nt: TGTGCCAGCAGCTTGGGACAACTAGCCAAAAACATTCAGTACTTC
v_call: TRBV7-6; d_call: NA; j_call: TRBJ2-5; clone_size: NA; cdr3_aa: CASSNPRPGGETQYF; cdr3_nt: TGTGCCAGCAGTAATCCCCGGCCAGGAGGAGAGACCCAGTACTTC
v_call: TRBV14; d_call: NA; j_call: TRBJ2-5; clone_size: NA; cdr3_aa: CASSQEAVPRPWTQYF; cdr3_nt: TGTGCCAGCAGCCAAGAAGCGGTCCCACGTCCTTGGACCCAGTACTTC
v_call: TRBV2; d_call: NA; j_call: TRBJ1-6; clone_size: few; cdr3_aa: CASHETGTSSYNSPLHF; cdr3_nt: TGTGCCAGCCATGAAACAGGGACTAGCTCCTATAATTCACCCCTCCACTTT
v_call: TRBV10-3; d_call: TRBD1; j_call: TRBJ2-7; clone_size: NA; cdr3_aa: CAISGVKGQGAREQYF; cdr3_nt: TGTGCCATCAGTGGTGTAAAAGGACAGGGGGCGAGGGAGCAGTACTTC
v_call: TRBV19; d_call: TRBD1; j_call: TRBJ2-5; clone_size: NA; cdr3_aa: CASSIRTGDQETQYF; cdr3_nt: TGTGCCAGTAGTATCCGGACAGGGGATCAAGAGACCCAGTACTTC
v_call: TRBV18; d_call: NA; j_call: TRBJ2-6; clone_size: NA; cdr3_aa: CASSTGQTARGANVLTF; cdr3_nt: TGTGCCAGCTCAACGGGACAAACGGCCCGCGGGGCCAACGTCCTGACTTTC
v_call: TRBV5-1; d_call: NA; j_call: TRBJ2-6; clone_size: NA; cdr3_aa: CASSLGSQFSGANVLTF; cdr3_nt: TGCGCCAGCAGCTTAGGGAGTCAGTTCTCTGGGGCCAACGTCCTGACTTTC
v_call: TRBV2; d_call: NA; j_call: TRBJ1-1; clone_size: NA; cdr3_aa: CASSEDRGSGTEAFF; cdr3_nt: TGTGCCAGCAGTGAAGATCGGGGCTCGGGGACTGAAGCTTTCTTT
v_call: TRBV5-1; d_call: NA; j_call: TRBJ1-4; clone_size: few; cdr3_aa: CASSSFGSNEKLFF; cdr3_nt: TGCGCCAGCAGCTCATTCGGGTCTAATGAAAAACTGTTTTTT
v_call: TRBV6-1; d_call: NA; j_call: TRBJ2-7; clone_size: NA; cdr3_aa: CASGYYEQYF; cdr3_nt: TGTGCCAGCGGCTACTACGAGCAGTACTTC
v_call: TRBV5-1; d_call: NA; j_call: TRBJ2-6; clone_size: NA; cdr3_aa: CASSLGRGAGANVLTF; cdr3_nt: TGCGCCAGCAGCTTGGGTAGGGGAGCTGGGGCCAACGTCCTGACTTTC
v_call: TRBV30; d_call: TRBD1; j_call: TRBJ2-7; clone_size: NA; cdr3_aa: CAWRVSGGFSYEQYF; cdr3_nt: TGTGCCTGGAGGGTCTCAGGGGGCTTTTCCTACGAGCAGTACTTC
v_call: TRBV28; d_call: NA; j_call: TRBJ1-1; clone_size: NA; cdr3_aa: CASRAVNTEAFF; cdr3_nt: TGTGCCAGCAGGGCGGTAAACACTGAAGCTTTCTTT
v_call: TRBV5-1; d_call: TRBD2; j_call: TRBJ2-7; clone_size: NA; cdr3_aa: CASSLLSGGSSYEQYF; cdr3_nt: TGCGCCAGCAGCTTGTTGAGCGGGGGAAGCTCCTACGAGCAGTACTTC
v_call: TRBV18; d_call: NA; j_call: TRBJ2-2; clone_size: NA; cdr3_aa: CASSEKTHGELFF; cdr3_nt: TGTGCCAGCTCAGAAAAGACACACGGGGAGCTGTTTTTT
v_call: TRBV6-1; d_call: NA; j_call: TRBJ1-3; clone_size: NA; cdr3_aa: CASSLQGIENTIYF; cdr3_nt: TGTGCCAGCAGTCTACAGGGTATTGAAAACACCATATATTTT
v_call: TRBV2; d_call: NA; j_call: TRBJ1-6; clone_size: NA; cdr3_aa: CASREFDSGNSPLHF; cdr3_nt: TGTGCCAGCAGGGAGTTCGATTCCGGTAATTCACCCCTCCACTTT
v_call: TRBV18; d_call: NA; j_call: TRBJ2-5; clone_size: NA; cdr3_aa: CASSPRSRGVQETQYF; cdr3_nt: TGTGCCAGCTCACCAAGGAGCAGGGGGGTGCAAGAGACCCAGTACTTC
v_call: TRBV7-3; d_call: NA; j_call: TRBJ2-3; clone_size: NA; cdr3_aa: CASSFGAFGADTQYF; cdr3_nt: TGTGCCAGCAGCTTTGGCGCCTTTGGGGCAGATACGCAGTATTTT
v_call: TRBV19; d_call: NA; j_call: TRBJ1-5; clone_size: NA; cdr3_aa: CASSIDGVRNQPQHF; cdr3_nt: TGTGCCAGTAGTATAGATGGGGTGCGCAATCAGCCCCAGCATTTT
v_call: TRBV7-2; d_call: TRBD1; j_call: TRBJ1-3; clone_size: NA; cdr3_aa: CASSPGQGGNTIYF; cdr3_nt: TGTGCCAGCAGCCCTGGACAGGGTGGAAACACCATATATTTT